This TCR beta chain was captured in a study of regulatory T cells in long-lasting Graves disease. Study overall: Over 5 years of antithyroid drugs plus positive TSH receptor antibodies defined persistent Graves' disease.

V was clipped by 5 bases and J by 6 bases, with 13 bases between them. CDR1 is SGHVS, CDR2 FNYEAQ, per germline. This CDR3 contains 14 residues. Sample time point: persistent/refractory GD, antithyroid drugs over 5 years with positive TRAb. TCR sequences were obtained from RNA taken from PBMCs. Library construction for TCR beta used iRepertoire HTBI primers and Arm-PCR of CDR3 regions. MiXCR was run by TCRdb on the multiplex PCR reads, yielding one entry per CDR3 protein. The sample carries 650,000 to 700,000 distinct CDR3 sequences, approximately 31% recorded once. Source: peripheral blood mononuclear cells (PBMCs), taken when the disease was refractory, from a patient treated with antithyroid drugs. This chain links TRBV7-6 with TRBJ2-2; no clear D gene. This receptor was taken from a female donor with Graves disease. The CDR3 region has the DNA TGTGCCAGCAGCATAGACGGGCATCCCGGGGAGCTGTTTTTT. Amino acids: CASSIDGHPGELFF.